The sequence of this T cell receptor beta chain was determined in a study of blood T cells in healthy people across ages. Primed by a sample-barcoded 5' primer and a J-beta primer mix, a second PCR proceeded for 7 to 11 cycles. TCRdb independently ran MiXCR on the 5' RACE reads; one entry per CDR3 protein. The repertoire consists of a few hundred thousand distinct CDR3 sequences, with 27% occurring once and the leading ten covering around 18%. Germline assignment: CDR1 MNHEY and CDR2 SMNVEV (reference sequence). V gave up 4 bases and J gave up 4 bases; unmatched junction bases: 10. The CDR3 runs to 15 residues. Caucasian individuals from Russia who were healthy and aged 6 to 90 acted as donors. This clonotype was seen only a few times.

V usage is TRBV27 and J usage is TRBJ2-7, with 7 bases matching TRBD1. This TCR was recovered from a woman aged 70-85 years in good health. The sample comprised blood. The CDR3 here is CASSSRQGKVYEQYF. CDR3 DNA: TGTGCCAGCAGTTCCAGACAGGGTAAAGTGTACGAGCAGTACTTC.